This is a list of T cell receptor beta chains from one sample in a study of blood T cell repertoires in COVID-19. Measured with immunoSEQ multiplex PCR; TCRdb has only the in-frame clones, and not every one. The data contain 120,000 or so clones, more than 75% of them singletons. Source material: peripheral blood. These TCRs come from a woman aged 60-75 years with acute or convalescent COVID-19. The conserved cysteine and the conserved F or W are not part of the CDR3 here. The order of the fields is CDR3 protein, D gene, V gene. D genes are given only for firm matches.

CDR3aa: ASSSLGGTEAF
d_gene: -
v_gene: TRBV6-5

CDR3aa: ASSVGGQVANYGYT
d_gene: TRBD1
v_gene: TRBV9

CDR3aa: ASSRGTSGASSYNEQF
d_gene: TRBD2
v_gene: TRBV5-6

CDR3aa: ASSENWEPRREQF
d_gene: -
v_gene: TRBV6-1

CDR3aa: ASSFRGWDQPQH
d_gene: -
v_gene: TRBV5-6

CDR3aa: ASSPDRLNGQPQH
d_gene: TRBD1
v_gene: TRBV18

CDR3aa: ASSLDMRPLTGVYGYT
d_gene: -
v_gene: TRBV11-2

CDR3aa: ASSQRQGTDTQY
d_gene: -
v_gene: TRBV28

CDR3aa: ASSSIRGADGELF
d_gene: -
v_gene: TRBV5-4

CDR3aa: ASSPRQGGVWETQY
d_gene: TRBD1
v_gene: TRBV9

CDR3aa: ASSSTEARSYNEQF
d_gene: -
v_gene: TRBV6-5

CDR3aa: ASSFPLPGTGYNEQF
d_gene: TRBD1
v_gene: TRBV27

CDR3aa: ASSLLRGGGRITGELF
d_gene: -
v_gene: TRBV3-1/TRBV3-2

CDR3aa: ASSPGQNNQPQH
d_gene: TRBD1
v_gene: TRBV18

CDR3aa: ASSSDPGGPQH
d_gene: -
v_gene: TRBV11-2

CDR3aa: ASSGNVQGGETQY
d_gene: -
v_gene: TRBV5-1

CDR3aa: ASSRVTGSSYNSPLH
d_gene: -
v_gene: TRBV14

CDR3aa: ASSPTGGEVF
d_gene: TRBD1
v_gene: TRBV7-9

CDR3aa: ASSPLQVYNEQF
d_gene: -
v_gene: TRBV5-4

CDR3aa: ASSRQLVSGNTIY
d_gene: -
v_gene: TRBV6-5